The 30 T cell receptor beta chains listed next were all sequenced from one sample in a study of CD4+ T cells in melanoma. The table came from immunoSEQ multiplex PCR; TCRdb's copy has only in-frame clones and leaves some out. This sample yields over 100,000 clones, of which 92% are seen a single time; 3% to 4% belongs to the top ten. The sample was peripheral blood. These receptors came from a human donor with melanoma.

This CDR3 reads CASSLTSVGTGANEQYF. CDR3 coding DNA: TGTGCCAGCTCTCTGACTAGTGTCGGGACAGGGGCGAACGAGCAGTACTTC. The chain employs TRBV18 and TRBJ2-7; 10 positions agree with TRBD1. There are 17 residues in the CDR3. Germline V gene data show CDR1 as KGHSH and CDR2 as LQKENI. Trimming removed 6 bases from V and 5 bases from J; junction bases left unmatched: 16.

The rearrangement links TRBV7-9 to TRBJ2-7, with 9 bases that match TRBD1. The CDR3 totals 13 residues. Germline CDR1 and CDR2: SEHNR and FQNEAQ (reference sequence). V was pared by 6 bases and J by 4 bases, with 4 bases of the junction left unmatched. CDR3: CASRGQGNYEQYF. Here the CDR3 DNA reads TGTGCCAGCAGAGGACAGGGGAATTACGAGCAGTACTTC.

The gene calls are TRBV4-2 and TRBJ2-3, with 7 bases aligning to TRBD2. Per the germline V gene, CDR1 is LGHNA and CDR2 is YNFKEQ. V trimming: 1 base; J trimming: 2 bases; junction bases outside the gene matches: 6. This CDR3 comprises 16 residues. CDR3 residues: CASSQGHSGSTDTQYF. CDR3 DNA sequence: TGTGCCAGCAGCCAAGGGCATAGCGGGTCCACAGATACGCAGTATTTT.

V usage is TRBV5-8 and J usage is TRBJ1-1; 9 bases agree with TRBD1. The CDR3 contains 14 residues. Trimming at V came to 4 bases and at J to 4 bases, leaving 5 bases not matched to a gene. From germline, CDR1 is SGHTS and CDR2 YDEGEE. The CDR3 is CASSAQGAATEAFF. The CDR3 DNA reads TGTGCCAGCAGCGCACAGGGGGCGGCCACTGAAGCTTTCTTT.

CDR3 DNA: TGTGCTAGTGGTTTGGTATGGCAGCGGGAGATTGGTGAGCAGTTCTTC. Protein product: CASGLVWQREIGEQFF. V and J are TRBV12-5 and TRBJ2-1, with TRBD2 matching over 8 bases. Germline assignment: CDR1 LGHNT and CDR2 FRNRAP. CDR3 length: 16 residues. V shed 0 bases and J 9 bases; nucleotides not matched to a gene: 10.

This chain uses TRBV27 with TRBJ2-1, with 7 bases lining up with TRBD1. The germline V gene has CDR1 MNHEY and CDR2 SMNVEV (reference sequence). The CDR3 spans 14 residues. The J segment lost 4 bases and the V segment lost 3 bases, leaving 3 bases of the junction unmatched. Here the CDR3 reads CASSFQGEYNEQFF. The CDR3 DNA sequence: TGTGCCAGCAGTTTCCAGGGGGAATACAATGAGCAGTTCTTC.

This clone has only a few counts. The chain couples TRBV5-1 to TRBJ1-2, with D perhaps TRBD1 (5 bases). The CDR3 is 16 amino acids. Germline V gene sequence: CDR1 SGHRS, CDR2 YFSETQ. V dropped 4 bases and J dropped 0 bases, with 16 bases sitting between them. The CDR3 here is CASSPRWGEPNYGYTF. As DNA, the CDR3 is TGCGCCAGCAGCCCTCGATGGGGGGAGCCTAACTATGGCTACACCTTC.

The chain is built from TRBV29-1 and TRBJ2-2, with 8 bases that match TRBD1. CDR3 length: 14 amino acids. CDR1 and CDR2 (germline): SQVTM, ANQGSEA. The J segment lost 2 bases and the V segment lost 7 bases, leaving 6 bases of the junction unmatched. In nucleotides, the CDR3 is TGCAGCGCCATGACAGGGGTAAACACCGGGGAGCTGTTTTTT. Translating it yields CSAMTGVNTGELFF.

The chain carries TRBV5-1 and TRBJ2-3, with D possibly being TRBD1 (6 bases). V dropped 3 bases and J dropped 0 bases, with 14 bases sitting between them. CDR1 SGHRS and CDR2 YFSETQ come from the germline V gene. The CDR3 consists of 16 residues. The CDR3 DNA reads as TGCGCCAGCAGCTCTGTACTGGGGGCTAGCACAGATACGCAGTATTTT. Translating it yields CASSSVLGASTDTQYF.

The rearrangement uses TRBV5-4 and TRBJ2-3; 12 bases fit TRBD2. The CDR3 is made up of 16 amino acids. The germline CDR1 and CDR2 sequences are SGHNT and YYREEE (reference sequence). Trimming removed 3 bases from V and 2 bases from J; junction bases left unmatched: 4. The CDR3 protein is CASSSGLAGPTDTQYF. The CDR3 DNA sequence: TGTGCCAGCAGCTCCGGACTAGCGGGGCCCACAGATACGCAGTATTTT. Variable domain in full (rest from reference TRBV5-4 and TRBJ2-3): ETGVTQSPTHLIKTRGQQVTLRCSSQSGHNTVSWYQQALGQGPQFIFQYYREEENGRGNFPPRFSGLQFPNYSSELNVNALELDDSALYLCASSSGLAGPTDTQYFGPGTRLTVL.

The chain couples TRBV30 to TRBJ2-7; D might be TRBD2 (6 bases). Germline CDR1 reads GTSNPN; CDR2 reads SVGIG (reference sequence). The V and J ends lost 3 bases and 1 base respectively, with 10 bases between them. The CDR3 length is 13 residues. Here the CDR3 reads CAWRGGSSYEQYF. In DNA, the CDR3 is TGTGCCTGGAGGGGGGGAAGTTCCTACGAGCAGTACTTC.

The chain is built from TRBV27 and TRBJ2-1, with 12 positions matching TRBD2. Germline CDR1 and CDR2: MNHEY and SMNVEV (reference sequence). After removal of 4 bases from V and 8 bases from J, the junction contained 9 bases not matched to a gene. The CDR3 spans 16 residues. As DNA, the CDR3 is TGTGCCAGCAGTTCCTTACTAGCGGGGGGTATAGATGAGCAGTTCTTC. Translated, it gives CASSSLLAGGIDEQFF.

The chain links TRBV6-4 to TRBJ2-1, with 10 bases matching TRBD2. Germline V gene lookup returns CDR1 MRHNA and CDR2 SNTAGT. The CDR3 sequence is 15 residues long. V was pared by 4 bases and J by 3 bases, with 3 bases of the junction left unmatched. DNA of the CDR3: TGTGCCAGCAGTGCTCTAGCGGGAGTCTACAATGAGCAGTTCTTC. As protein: CASSALAGVYNEQFF.

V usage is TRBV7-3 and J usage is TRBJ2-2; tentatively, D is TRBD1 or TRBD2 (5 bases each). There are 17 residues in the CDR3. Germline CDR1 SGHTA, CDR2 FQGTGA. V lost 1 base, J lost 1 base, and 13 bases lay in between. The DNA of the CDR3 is TGTGCCAGCAGCTTAAAATTGGGACCCATGAACACCGGGGAGCTGTTTTTT. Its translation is CASSLKLGPMNTGELFF.

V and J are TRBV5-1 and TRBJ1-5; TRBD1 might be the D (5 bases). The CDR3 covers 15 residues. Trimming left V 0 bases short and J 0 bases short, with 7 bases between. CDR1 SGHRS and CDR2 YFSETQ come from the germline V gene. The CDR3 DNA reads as TGCGCCAGCAGCTTGGGAGGGGATAGCAATCAGCCCCAGCATTTT. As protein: CASSLGGDSNQPQHF.

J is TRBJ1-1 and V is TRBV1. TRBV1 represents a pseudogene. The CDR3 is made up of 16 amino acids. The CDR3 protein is CTSSNYPGPLNTEAFF. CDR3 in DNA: TGCACCAGCAGCAATTATCCCGGACCTTTGAACACTGAAGCTTTCTTT.

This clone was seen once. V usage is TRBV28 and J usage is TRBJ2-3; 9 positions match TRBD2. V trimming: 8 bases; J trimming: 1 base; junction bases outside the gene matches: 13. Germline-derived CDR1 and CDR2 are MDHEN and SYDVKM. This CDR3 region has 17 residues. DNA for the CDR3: TGTGCCAGCGAACGAGCGATGAGGACTAGCGGCACAGATACGCAGTATTTT. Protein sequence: CASERAMRTSGTDTQYF.

The CDR3 is CASSLRQVEGNTIYF. CDR3 DNA sequence: TGTGCCAGCAGCTTACGACAGGTGGAAGGAAACACCATATATTTT. This chain joins TRBV7-9 and TRBJ1-3; D perhaps matches TRBD1 (6 bases). CDR3 length equals 15 residues. The germline gives CDR1 SEHNR, CDR2 FQNEAQ (reference sequence). The V and J ends lost 2 bases and 4 bases respectively, with 12 bases between them.

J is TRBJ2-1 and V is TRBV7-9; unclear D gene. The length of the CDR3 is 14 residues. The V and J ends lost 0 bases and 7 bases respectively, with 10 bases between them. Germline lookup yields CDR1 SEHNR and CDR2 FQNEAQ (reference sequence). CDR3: CASSLALPGNEQFF. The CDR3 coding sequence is TGTGCCAGCAGCTTAGCCCTGCCTGGGAATGAGCAGTTCTTC.

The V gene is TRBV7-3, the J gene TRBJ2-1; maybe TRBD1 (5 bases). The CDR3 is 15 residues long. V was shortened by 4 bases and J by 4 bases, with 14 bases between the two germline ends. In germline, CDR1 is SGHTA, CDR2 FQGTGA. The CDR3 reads CASSSGGGQYNEQFF. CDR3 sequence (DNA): TGTGCCAGCAGCTCCGGTGGCGGACAATACAATGAGCAGTTCTTC.

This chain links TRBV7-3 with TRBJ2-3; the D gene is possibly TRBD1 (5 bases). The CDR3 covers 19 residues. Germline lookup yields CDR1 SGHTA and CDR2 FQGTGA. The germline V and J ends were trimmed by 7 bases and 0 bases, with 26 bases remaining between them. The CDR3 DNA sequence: TGTGCCAGCAAGACCCAACCCCGGCAGGGCTTTACTAGCACAGATACGCAGTATTTT. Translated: CASKTQPRQGFTSTDTQYF.

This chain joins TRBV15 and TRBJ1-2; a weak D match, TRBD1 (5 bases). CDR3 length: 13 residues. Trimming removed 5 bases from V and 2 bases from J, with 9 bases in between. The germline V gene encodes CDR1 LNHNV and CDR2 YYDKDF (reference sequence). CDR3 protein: CATSLDRNYGYTF. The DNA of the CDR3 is TGTGCCACCAGCTTAGACAGAAACTATGGCTACACCTTC.

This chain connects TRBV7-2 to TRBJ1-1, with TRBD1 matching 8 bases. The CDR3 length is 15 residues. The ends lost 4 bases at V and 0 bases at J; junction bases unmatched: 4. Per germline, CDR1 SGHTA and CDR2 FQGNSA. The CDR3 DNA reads TGTGCCAGCAGCTACAGACAGGGGATGAACACTGAAGCTTTCTTT. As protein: CASSYRQGMNTEAFF.

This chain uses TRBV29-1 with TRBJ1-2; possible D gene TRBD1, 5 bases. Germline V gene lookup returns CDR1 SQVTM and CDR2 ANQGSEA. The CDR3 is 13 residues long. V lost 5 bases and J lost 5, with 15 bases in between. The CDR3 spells CSVTPGTSYGYTF. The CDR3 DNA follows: TGCAGCGTTACACCCGGGACCAGTTATGGCTACACCTTC.

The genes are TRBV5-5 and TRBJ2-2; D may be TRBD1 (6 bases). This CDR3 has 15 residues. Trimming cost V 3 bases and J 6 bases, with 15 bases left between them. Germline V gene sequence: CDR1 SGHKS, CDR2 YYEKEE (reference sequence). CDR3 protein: CASSWGDRLAGELFF. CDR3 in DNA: TGTGCCAGCAGCTGGGGCGACAGGTTGGCCGGGGAGCTGTTTTTT.

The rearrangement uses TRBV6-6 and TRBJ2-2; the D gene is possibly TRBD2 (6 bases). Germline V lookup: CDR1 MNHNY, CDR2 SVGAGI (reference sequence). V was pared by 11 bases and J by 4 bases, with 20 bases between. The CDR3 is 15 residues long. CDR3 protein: CASQSERAGTGELFF. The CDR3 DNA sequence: TGTGCCTCACAGTCGGAGCGGGCTGGCACCGGGGAGCTGTTTTTT.

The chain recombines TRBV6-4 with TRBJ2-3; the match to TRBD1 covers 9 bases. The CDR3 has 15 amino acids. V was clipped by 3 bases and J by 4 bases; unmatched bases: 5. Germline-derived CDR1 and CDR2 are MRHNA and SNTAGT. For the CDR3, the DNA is TGTGCCAGCAGTGAATCGACAGGGGGTTCAGATACGCAGTATTTT. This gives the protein CASSESTGGSDTQYF.

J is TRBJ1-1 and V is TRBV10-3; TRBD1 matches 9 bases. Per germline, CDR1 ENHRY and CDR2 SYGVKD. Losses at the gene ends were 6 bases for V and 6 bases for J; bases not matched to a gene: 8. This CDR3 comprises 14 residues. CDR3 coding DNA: TGTGCCATCAGAACCGGGACAGGGATCCCTGAAGCTTTCTTT. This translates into CAIRTGTGIPEAFF.

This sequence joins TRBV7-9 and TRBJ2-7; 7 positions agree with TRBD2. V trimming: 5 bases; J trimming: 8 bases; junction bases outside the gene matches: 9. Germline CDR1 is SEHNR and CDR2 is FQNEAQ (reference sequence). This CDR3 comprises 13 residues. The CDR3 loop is CASSTRGEGKQYF. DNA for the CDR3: TGTGCCAGCAGCACACGCGGGGAGGGTAAGCAGTACTTC. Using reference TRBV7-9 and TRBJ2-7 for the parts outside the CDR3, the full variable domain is DTGVSQNPRHKITKRGQNVTFRCDPISEHNRLYWYRQTLGQGPEFLTYFQNEAQLEKSRLLSDRFSAERPKGSFSTLEIQRTEQGDSAMYLCASSTRGEGKQYFGPGTRLTVT.

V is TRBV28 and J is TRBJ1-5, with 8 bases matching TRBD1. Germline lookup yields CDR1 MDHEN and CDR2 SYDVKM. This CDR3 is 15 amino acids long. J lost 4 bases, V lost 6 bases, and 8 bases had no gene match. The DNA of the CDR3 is TGTGCCAGCAGACCAGGGGGCGCCCAAAATCAGCCCCAGCATTTT. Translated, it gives CASRPGGAQNQPQHF.